What follows describes a single T cell receptor beta chain. The antigen is unknown. This cohort consisted of healthy bone marrow donors. Primers included in the PCR were 60 Vbeta and 13 Jbeta primers. Sequenced by immunoSEQ multiplex PCR; TCRdb stores in-frame clones only, minus some. The repertoire holds 100,000 to 150,000 clones, with about 79% as singletons. This entry belongs to a study of cytomegalovirus exposure and HLA in healthy donors. Germline CDR1 and CDR2: GTSNPN and SVGIG (reference sequence). The CDR3 covers 13 residues. The V and J ends lost 0 bases and 8 bases respectively, with 11 bases between them. Points from the study as a whole: Clonal expansion was found to be greater in HLA-associated TCR beta chains than in equally common others in a later analysis. Being productive about 87% or about 30% of the time was typical of most TCR beta V segments in an earlier analysis. Cytomegalovirus status was reportedly diagnosed by the classifier with high sensitivity and specificity.

The sample taken for sequencing was PBMCs. The sequence was obtained from a woman aged 50 to 65 in good health and CMV-seronegative. The V call is TRBV30, the J call TRBJ1-3, with D possibly matching TRBD1 (5 bases). The CDR3, as DNA: TGTGCCTGGAGTGTAGGCAGGGAGGACACCATATATTTT. This translates into CAWSVGREDTIYF.